Each of the 15 T cell receptor beta chains below was sequenced from the same sample in a study of blood T cell repertoires in COVID-19. Produced via immunoSEQ multiplex PCR; TCRdb's table is partial and in-frame only. The sample shows more than 110,000 clones, approximately 86% of them seen only once. The sequencing input was peripheral blood. The receptors shown here come from a human donor in a cohort sampled during active COVID-19.

This clone has just one count. This rearrangement joins TRBV18 to TRBJ2-7; D may be TRBD1 (5 bases). From germline, CDR1 is KGHSH and CDR2 LQKENI. The CDR3 loop spans 14 amino acids. V gave up 6 bases and J gave up 3 bases, with 15 bases separating them. The chain's CDR3 is CASSTVGAIYEQYF. The CDR3 nucleotides read TGTGCCAGCTCGACAGTAGGGGCGATCTACGAGCAGTACTTC. The variable domain in full, with the rest retrieved from reference TRBV18 and TRBJ2-7, is NAGVMQNPRHLVRRRGQEARLRCSPMKGHSHVYWYRQLPEEGLKFMVYLQKENIIDESGMPKERFSAEFPKEGPSILRIQQVVRGDSAAYFCASSTVGAIYEQYFGPGTRLTVT.

This clone has a single count. V is TRBV19 and J is TRBJ2-2; D remains unclear. V gave up 5 bases and J gave up 4 bases, with 14 bases separating them. The CDR3 spans 15 residues. Germline CDR1 LNHDA, CDR2 SQIVND (reference sequence). For the CDR3, the DNA is TGTGCCAGTAGTCGGTCGCCGGTGTCCACCGGGGAGCTGTTTTTT. Its translation: CASSRSPVSTGELFF.

This chain uses TRBV28 with TRBJ2-7, with 10 bases fitting TRBD2. After removal of 10 bases from V and 3 bases from J, the junction contained 3 bases not matched to a gene. Germline V lookup: CDR1 MDHEN, CDR2 SYDVKM. CDR3 length equals 12 residues. CDR3 loop: CATRTSGYEQYF. CDR3 nucleotides: TGTGCCACCAGGACTAGCGGCTACGAGCAGTACTTC.

The chain couples TRBV5-1 to TRBJ2-1, with TRBD1 matching over 9 bases. The J segment lost 5 bases and the V segment lost 3 bases, leaving 3 bases of the junction unmatched. The germline V gene encodes CDR1 SGHRS and CDR2 YFSETQ. CDR3 length: 14 residues. CDR3 nucleotides: TGCGCCAGCAGCTCGGGGGACAGGGACAATGAGCAGTTCTTC. Protein product: CASSSGDRDNEQFF.

V gene TRBV19 combines with J gene TRBJ1-1; unclear D gene. Per the germline V gene, CDR1 is LNHDA and CDR2 is SQIVND (reference sequence). CDR3 length equals 14 residues. Trimming pared 3 bases from V and 5 bases from J, leaving 13 bases between. CDR3 protein: CASSIPREETEAFF. As DNA, the CDR3 is TGTGCCAGTAGTATCCCCCGGGAAGAGACTGAAGCTTTCTTT.

The chain recombines TRBV6-1 with TRBJ2-2; 7 bases are shared with TRBD2. Germline trimming cut 1 base from V and 0 bases from J; bases unmatched to any gene: 2. CDR1 and CDR2 (germline): MNHNS, SASEGT. The CDR3 spans 16 residues. CDR3 sequence (DNA): TGTGCCAGCAGTGAAGGAGCGGGGTCGAACACCGGGGAGCTGTTTTTT. It encodes CASSEGAGSNTGELFF.

This chain connects TRBV18 to TRBJ1-6, with TRBD1 matching 10 bases. From germline, CDR1 is KGHSH and CDR2 LQKENI. The ends lost 4 bases at V and 7 bases at J; junction bases unmatched: 1. This CDR3 comprises 14 residues. CDR3 coding DNA: TGTGCCAGCTCACAGGACAGGGGGAATTCACCCCTCCACTTT. Translating it yields CASSQDRGNSPLHF.

The rearrangement joins TRBV28 to TRBJ1-6; D remains ambiguous. The V end was cut by 1 base, the J end by 7 bases, with 11 bases between. The germline CDR1 and CDR2 sequences are MDHEN and SYDVKM. The CDR3 runs 15 residues. In DNA form, the CDR3 reads TGTGCCAGCAGTTTATCGCCTAGGGAGAATTCACCCCTCCACTTT. Its protein is CASSLSPRENSPLHF. Combining the CDR3 with reference TRBV28 and TRBJ1-6 gives the whole variable domain DVKVTQSSRYLVKRTGEKVFLECVQDMDHENMFWYRQDPGLGLRLIYFSYDVKMKEKGDIPEGYSVSREKKERFSLILESASTNQTSMYLCASSLSPRENSPLHFGNGTRLTVT.

The rearrangement uses TRBV18 and TRBJ2-5, with 11 bases lining up with TRBD2. Germline V CDR1 and CDR2: KGHSH, LQKENI. The CDR3 is 15 residues long. V shed 6 bases and J 4 bases; nucleotides not matched to a gene: 7. The CDR3 DNA is TGTGCCAGCTCTCCCGGACTAGCGGGTGGAGAGACCCAGTACTTC. This codes for CASSPGLAGGETQYF.

The genes are TRBV30 and TRBJ2-3; no clear D. Germline values: CDR1 GTSNPN, CDR2 SVGIG (reference sequence). This CDR3 is built from 14 residues. Between the trimmed V and J ends, which lost 0 bases and 1 base, there was a span of 8 bases. The CDR3 loop reads CAWSVRLGTDTQYF. The CDR3, as DNA: TGTGCCTGGAGTGTACGGTTGGGCACAGATACGCAGTATTTT.

The chain joins TRBV6-1 to TRBJ2-7; TRBD2 matches at 8 bases. V lost 3 bases, J lost 3 bases, and 7 bases stayed unmatched. Germline V lookup: CDR1 MNHNS, CDR2 SASEGT. The CDR3 is 15 amino acids. This CDR3 is CASSDIPGGGYEQYF. The DNA for the CDR3 is TGTGCCAGCAGTGACATACCGGGGGGGGGCTACGAGCAGTACTTC.

The rearrangement uses TRBV27 and TRBJ1-3; 9 positions agree with TRBD1. With 2 bases clipped from V and 8 bases from J, the junction kept 4 bases outside the gene matches. The germline V gene encodes CDR1 MNHEY and CDR2 SMNVEV (reference sequence). The CDR3 has 14 residues. CDR3 residues: CASSLGGQGHTIYF. For the CDR3, the DNA is TGTGCCAGCAGTTTAGGAGGACAGGGGCACACCATATATTTT.

The genes are TRBV7-9 and TRBJ2-2; TRBD2 might be the D (7 bases). CDR1 is SEHNR, CDR2 FQNEAQ, per germline (reference sequence). V lost 11 bases, J lost 0 bases, and 16 bases lay in between. The CDR3 is 15 amino acids. CDR3 residues: CAATGGRSNTGELFF. The CDR3 coding sequence is TGTGCCGCAACGGGGGGCAGGTCGAACACCGGGGAGCTGTTTTTT.

V usage is TRBV3-1 (or the pseudogene TRBV3-2) and J usage is TRBJ2-2, with D maybe TRBD1 (5 bases). Trimming cost V 0 bases and J 0 bases, with 8 bases left between them. There are 16 residues in the CDR3. The germline gives CDR1 LGHDT, CDR2 YNNKEL (reference sequence). CDR3 coding DNA: TGTGCCAGCAGCCAAGAAAGGGGCACGAACACCGGGGAGCTGTTTTTT. Protein product: CASSQERGTNTGELFF.

This sequence joins TRBV7-2 and TRBJ2-1; possibly TRBD2 for D (6 bases). V lost 5 bases and J lost 7, with 18 bases in between. The germline CDR1 and CDR2 sequences are SGHTA and FQGNSA. The CDR3 sequence is 15 residues long. As DNA, the CDR3 is TGTGCCAGCAGCGAATCGGAGGGTCTAAGGAATGAGCAGTTCTTC. Translation gives CASSESEGLRNEQFF. The variable domain in full, completed from reference TRBV7-2 and TRBJ2-1, reads GAGVSQSPSNKVTEKGKDVELRCDPISGHTALYWYRQSLGQGLEFLIYFQGNSAPDKSGLPSDRFSAERTGGSVSTLTIQRTQQEDSAVYLCASSESEGLRNEQFFGPGTRLTVL.